What follows is one T cell receptor beta chain and its context. As yet, its antigen is unknown. Germline V gene data show CDR1 as SGHRS and CDR2 as YFSETQ. Germline trimming cut 0 bases from V and 5 bases from J; bases unmatched to any gene: 4. CDR3 length equals 16 residues. This sample was included in a study of chemoradiotherapy in HPV16-positive cancers. About the study: Candidate HPV-specific clones and shared TCR motifs came from two HPV16-positive patients. Study-level findings and limits: Better recurrence-free survival went with HPV-responsive T-cell expansion in HPV16-positive patients. Candidate HPV-specific clones and E7-related TCR motifs grew in tumor during treatment.

Samples were taken several times over chemoradiotherapy. The protocol was immunoSEQ multiplex PCR, while the TCRdb copy is restricted to in-frame clones and leaves out a portion. This sample has more than 20,000 clones; around 86% occur once, and the top ten carry 3.5% to 6%. This receptor was taken from a human donor with HPV-associated anogenital cancer. The chain couples TRBV5-1 to TRBJ2-2, with 10 bases aligning to TRBD2. Here the sequenced sample was blood, taken from a patient who underwent chemoradiotherapy. DNA of the CDR3: TGCGCCAGCAGCTTGGCCGGTAGCGGGGGGACCGGGGAGCTGTTTTTT. It codes for CASSLAGSGGTGELFF.